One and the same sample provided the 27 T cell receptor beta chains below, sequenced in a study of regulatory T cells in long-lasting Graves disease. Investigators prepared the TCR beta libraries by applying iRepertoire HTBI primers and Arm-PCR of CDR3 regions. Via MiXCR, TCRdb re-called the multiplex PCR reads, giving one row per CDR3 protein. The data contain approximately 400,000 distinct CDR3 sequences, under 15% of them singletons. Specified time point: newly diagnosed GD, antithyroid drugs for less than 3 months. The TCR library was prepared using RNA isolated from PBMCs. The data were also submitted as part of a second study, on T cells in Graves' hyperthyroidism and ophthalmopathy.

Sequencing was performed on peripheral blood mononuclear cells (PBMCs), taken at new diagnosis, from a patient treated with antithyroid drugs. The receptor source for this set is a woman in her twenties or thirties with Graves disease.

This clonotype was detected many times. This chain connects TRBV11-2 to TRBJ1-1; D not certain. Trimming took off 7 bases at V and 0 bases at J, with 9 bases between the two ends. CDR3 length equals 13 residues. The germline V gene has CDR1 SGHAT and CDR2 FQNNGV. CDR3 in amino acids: CASNLQVNTEAFF. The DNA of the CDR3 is TGTGCCAGCAACTTGCAGGTGAACACTGAAGCTTTCTTT.

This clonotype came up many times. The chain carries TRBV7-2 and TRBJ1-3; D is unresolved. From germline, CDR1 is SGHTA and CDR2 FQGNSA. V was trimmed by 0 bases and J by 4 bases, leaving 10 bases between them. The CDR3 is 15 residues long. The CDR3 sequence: CASSLAPGAGNTIYF. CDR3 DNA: TGTGCCAGCAGCTTAGCGCCGGGAGCCGGAAACACCATATATTTT.

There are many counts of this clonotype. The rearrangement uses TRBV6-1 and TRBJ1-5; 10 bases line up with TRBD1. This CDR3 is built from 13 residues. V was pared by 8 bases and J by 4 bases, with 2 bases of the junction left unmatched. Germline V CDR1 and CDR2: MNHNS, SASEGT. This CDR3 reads CASGDRGNQPQHF. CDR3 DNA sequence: TGTGCCAGCGGGGACAGGGGAAATCAGCCCCAGCATTTT.

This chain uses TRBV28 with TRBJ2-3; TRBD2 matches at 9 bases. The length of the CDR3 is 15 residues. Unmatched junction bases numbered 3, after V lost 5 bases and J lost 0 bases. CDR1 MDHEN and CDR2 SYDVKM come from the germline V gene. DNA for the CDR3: TGTGCCAGCAGTAGCGGGAGGTTGAGCACAGATACGCAGTATTTT. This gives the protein CASSSGRLSTDTQYF.

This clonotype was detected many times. As DNA, the CDR3 is TGTGCCAGCAGCCAACACGGGAGAAATGAAGCTTTCTTT. As protein: CASSQHGRNEAFF. The chain links TRBV3-1 to TRBJ1-1; D gene uncertain. Germline V gene sequence: CDR1 LGHDT, CDR2 YNNKEL (reference sequence). V was clipped by 2 bases and J by 7 bases, with 11 bases between them. CDR3 size: 13 residues.

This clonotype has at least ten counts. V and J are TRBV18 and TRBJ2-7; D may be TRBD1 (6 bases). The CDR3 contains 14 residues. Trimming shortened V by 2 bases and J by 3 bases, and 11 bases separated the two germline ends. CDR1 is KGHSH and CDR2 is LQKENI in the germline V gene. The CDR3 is CASSPGGRVYEQYF. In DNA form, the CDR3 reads TGTGCCAGCTCACCAGGGGGCAGAGTCTACGAGCAGTACTTC. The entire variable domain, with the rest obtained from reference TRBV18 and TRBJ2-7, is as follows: NAGVMQNPRHLVRRRGQEARLRCSPMKGHSHVYWYRQLPEEGLKFMVYLQKENIIDESGMPKERFSAEFPKEGPSILRIQQVVRGDSAAYFCASSPGGRVYEQYFGPGTRLTVT.

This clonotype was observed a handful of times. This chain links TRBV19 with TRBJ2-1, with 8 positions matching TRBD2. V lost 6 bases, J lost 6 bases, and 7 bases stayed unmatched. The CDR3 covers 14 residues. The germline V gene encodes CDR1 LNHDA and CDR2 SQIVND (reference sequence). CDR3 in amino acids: CASRLAADVNEQFF. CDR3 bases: TGTGCCAGTAGACTAGCGGCAGACGTCAATGAGCAGTTCTTC.

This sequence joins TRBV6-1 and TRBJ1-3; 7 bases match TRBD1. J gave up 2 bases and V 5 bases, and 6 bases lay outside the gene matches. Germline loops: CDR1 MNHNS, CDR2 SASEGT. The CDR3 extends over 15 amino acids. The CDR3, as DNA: TGTGCCAGCAGTAAAGAAGGGGGCACTGGAAACACCATATATTTT. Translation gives CASSKEGGTGNTIYF.

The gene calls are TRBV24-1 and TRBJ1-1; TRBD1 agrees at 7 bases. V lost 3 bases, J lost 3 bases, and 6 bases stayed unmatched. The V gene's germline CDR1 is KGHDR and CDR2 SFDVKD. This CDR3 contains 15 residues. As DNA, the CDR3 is TGTGCCACCAGTGATCCCGCGCAGGGGGACACTGAAGCTTTCTTT. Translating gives CATSDPAQGDTEAFF.

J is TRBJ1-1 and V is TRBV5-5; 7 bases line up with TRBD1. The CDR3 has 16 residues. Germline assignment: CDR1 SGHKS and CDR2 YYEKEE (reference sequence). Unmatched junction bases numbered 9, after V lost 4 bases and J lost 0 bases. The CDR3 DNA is TGTGCCAGCAGCGAAAGGGACAGACACATGAACACTGAAGCTTTCTTT. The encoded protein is CASSERDRHMNTEAFF.

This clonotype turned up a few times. CDR3 protein: CASGLGRGTEAFF. CDR3 DNA sequence: TGTGCCAGTGGCTTAGGTCGGGGCACTGAAGCTTTCTTT. The rearrangement joins TRBV19 to TRBJ1-1; D is uncertain. Trimming removed 8 bases at V and 4 bases at J, with 14 bases between. This CDR3 contains 13 residues. Germline lookup yields CDR1 LNHDA and CDR2 SQIVND (reference sequence).

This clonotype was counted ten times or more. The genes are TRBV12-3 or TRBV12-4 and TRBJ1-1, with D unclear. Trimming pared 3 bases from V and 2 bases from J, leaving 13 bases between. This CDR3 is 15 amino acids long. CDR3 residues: CASSLVGRINTEAFF. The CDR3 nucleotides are TGTGCCAGCAGTTTGGTTGGGAGGATAAACACTGAAGCTTTCTTT.

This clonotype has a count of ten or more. The CDR3 DNA follows: TGTGCCAGCAGCTTAGGCCGTAGAGGGGGGAACACTGAAGCTTTCTTT. Amino acids: CASSLGRRGGNTEAFF. The rearrangement joins TRBV13 to TRBJ1-1; TRBD1 might be the D (6 bases). This CDR3 contains 16 residues. V was trimmed by 0 bases and J by 1 base, leaving 12 bases between them. In germline, CDR1 is PRHDT, CDR2 FYEKMQ (reference sequence).

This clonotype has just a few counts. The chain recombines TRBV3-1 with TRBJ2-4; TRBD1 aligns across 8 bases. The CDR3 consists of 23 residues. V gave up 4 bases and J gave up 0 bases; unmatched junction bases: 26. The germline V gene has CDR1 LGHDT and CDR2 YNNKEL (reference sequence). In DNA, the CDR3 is TGTGCCAGCAGCCTAAAAACACCAGAAACCGGGACAGGCGTTTCCTTAGCCAAAAACATTCAGTACTTC. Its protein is CASSLKTPETGTGVSLAKNIQYF. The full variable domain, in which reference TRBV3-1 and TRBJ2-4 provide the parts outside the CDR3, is DTAVSQTPKYLVTQMGNDKSIKCEQNLGHDTMYWYKQDSKKFLKIMFSYNNKELIINETVPNRFSPKSPDKAHLNLHINSLELGDSAVYFCASSLKTPETGTGVSLAKNIQYFGAGTRLSVL.

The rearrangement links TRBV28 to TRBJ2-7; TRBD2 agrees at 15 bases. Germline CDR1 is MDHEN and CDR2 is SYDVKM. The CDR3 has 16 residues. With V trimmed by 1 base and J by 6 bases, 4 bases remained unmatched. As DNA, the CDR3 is TGTGCCAGCAGTTTATCCGGGACTAGCGGGAGGCGCGAGCAGTACTTC. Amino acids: CASSLSGTSGRREQYF. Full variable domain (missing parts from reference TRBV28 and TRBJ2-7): DVKVTQSSRYLVKRTGEKVFLECVQDMDHENMFWYRQDPGLGLRLIYFSYDVKMKEKGDIPEGYSVSREKKERFSLILESASTNQTSMYLCASSLSGTSGRREQYFGPGTRLTVT.

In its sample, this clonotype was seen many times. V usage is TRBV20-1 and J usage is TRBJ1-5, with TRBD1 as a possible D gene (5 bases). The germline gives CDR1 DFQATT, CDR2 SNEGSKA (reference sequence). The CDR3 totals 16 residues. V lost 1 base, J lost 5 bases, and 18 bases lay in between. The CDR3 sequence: CSARVPQGIRDQPQHF. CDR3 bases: TGCAGTGCTAGAGTCCCCCAGGGAATTCGCGATCAGCCCCAGCATTTT.

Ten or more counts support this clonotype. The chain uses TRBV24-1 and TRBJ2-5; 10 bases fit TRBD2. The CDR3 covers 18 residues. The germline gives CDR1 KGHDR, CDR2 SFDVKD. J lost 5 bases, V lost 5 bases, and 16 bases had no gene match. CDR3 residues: CATSGGGLAGEFAETQYF. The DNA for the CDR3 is TGTGCCACCAGTGGGGGGGGGCTAGCGGGAGAATTTGCGGAGACCCAGTACTTC.

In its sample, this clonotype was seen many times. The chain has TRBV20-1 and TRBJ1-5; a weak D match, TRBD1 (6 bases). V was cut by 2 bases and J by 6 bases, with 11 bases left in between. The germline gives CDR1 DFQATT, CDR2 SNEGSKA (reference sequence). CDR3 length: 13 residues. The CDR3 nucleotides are TGCAGTGCTAGATCGGGGGCAGGTCAGCCCCAGCATTTT. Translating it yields CSARSGAGQPQHF.

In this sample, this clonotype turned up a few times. Written as DNA, the CDR3 is TGTGCCAGCGTCGGACAGGAGACCTACGAGCAGTACTTC. This translates into CASVGQETYEQYF. The gene calls are TRBV25-1 and TRBJ2-7; 7 positions match TRBD1. CDR3 length equals 13 residues. Trimming removed 8 bases from V and 2 bases from J; junction bases left unmatched: 6. CDR1 MGHDK and CDR2 SYGVNS come from the germline V gene.

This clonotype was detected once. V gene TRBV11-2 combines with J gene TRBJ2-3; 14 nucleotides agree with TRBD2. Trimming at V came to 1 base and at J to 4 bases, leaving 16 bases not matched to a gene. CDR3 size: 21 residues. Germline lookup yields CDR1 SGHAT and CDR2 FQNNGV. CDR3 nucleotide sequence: TGTGCCAGCAGCTTAGTGTTCGGACTAGCGGGAGGTTATAGCATCCCAGATACGCAGTATTTT. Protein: CASSLVFGLAGGYSIPDTQYF. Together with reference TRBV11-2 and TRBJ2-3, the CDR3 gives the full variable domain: EAGVAQSPRYKIIEKRQSVAFWCNPISGHATLYWYQQILGQGPKLLIQFQNNGVVDDSQLPKDRFSAERLKGVDSTLKIQPAKLEDSAVYLCASSLVFGLAGGYSIPDTQYFGPGTRLTVL.

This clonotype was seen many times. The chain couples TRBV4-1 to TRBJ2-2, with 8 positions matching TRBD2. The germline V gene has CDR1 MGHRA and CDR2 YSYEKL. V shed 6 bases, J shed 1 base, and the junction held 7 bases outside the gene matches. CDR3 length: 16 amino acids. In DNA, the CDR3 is TGCGCCAGCAGTCGTCCCGGGACTAGGAACACCGGGGAGCTGTTTTTT. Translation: CASSRPGTRNTGELFF.

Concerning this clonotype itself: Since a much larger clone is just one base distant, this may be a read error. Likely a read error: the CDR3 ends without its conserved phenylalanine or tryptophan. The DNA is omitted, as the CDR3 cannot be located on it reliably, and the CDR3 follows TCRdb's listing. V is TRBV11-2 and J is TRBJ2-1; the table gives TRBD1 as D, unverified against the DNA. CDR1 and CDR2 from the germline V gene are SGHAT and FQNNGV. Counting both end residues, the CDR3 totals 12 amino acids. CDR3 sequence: CASSFGGTGPFS.

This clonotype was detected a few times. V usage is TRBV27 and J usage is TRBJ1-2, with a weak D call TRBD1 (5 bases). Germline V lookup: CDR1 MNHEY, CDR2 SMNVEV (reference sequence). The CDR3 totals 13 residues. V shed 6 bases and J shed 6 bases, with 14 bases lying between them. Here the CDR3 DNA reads TGTGCCAGCAGGGGACCGGGGCGGAATGGCTACACCTTC. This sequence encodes CASRGPGRNGYTF.

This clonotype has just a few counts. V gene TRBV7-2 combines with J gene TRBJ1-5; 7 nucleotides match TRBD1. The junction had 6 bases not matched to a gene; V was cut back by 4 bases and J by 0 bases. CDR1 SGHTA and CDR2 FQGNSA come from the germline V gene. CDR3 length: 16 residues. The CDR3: CASSWDRDYSNQPQHF. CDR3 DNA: TGTGCCAGCAGCTGGGACAGAGACTATAGCAATCAGCCCCAGCATTTT.

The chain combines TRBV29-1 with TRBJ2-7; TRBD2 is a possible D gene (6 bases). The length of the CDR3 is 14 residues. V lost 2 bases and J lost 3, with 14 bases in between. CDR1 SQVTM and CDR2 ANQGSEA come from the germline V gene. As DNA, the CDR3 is TGCAGCGTTGAATGGGAGGAAGGGAGCTACGAGCAGTACTTC. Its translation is CSVEWEEGSYEQYF.

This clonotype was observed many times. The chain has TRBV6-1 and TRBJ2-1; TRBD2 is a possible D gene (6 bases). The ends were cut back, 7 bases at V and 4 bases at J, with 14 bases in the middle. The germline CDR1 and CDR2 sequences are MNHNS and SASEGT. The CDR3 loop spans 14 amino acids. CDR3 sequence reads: CASKERGIYNEQFF. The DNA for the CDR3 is TGTGCCAGCAAAGAGCGCGGGATATACAATGAGCAGTTCTTC.

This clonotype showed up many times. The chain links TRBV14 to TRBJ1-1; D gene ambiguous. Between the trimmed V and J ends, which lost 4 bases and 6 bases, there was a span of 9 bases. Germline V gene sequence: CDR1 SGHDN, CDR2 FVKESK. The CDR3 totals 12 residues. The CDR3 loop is CASSLEAAEAFF. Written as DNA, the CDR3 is TGTGCCAGCAGCCTCGAAGCGGCTGAAGCTTTCTTT. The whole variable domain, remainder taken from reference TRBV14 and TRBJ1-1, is EAGVTQFPSHSVIEKGQTVTLRCDPISGHDNLYWYRRVMGKEIKFLLHFVKESKQDESGMPNNRFLAERTGGTYSTLKVQPAELEDSGVYFCASSLEAAEAFFGQGTRLTVV.